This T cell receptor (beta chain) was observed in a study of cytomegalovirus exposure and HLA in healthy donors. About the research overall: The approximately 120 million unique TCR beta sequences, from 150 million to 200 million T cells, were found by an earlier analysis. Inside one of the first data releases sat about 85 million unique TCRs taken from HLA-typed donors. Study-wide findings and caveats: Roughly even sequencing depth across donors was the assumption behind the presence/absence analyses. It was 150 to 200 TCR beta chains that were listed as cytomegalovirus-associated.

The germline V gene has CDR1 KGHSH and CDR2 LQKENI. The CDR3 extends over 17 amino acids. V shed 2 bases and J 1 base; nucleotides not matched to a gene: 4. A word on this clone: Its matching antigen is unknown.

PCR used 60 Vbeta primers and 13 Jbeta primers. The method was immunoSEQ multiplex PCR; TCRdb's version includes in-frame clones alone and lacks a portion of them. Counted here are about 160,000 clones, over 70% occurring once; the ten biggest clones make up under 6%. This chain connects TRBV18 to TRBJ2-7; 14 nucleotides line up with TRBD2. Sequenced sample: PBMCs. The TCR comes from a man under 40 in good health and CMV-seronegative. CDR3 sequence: CASSPRGLAGGSYEQYF. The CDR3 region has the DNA TGTGCCAGCTCACCAAGAGGACTAGCGGGAGGTTCCTACGAGCAGTACTTC.